This T cell receptor beta chain was recorded in a study of T-cell reconstitution after alpha-beta-depleted transplantation in children (dated by TCRdb to the mid-2010s). In the study overall: The study quantitatively tracked T-cell immune reconstitution after TCRalphabeta/CD19-depleted allogeneic hematopoietic cell transplantation in children using TCR repertoire profiling.

Turning to this clonotype: Its antigen remains undetermined. No quality values exist for individual bases; no much larger clone is one base distant.

The paper's findings and limits, for the study overall: The apparently early alphabetaT-cell count recovery about two months after transplant was reportedly dependent on only several hundred rapidly expanded clones derived from non-depleted graft cells. Over the following months the frequencies of hyperexpanded clones went down, and after one year T-cell counts and TCRbeta diversity were mostly credited to newly produced T cells. In some patients, the high TCRbeta diversity seen at day 60 was put down to recipient T cells and intrathymic progenitors that had survived conditioning.

Library creation used PCR. Instrument used: Illumina HiSeq 2500. TCR library preparation used molecular barcoding, with unique molecular identifiers applied to normalize quantification of the TCRbeta repertoire. TCRdb trimmed public reads at Q25 via fastp, called clones via MiXCR and kept in-frame beta chains. Rows are unified per CDR3 protein, each entry keeping the most common DNA and genes. The sample data list more than 200,000 distinct CDR3 sequences, and roughly a quarter of these were observed just once. Less than 3.5% of the sample is held by the ten biggest clonotypes. The sample's treatment or condition, from its label and the paper: allogeneic hematopoietic cell transplantation with graft depleted of TCRalphabeta T cells and CD19 B cells. The children who served as transplant recipients had been given grafts of TCRalphabeta/CD19-depleted allogeneic hematopoietic cells. The starting material was PBMCs, obtained before TCRalphabeta/CD19-depleted stem cell transplant. The clonotype originates from a girl under 10 years old with Fanconi anemia, due to receive a stem cell transplant.

The CDR3 protein sequence reads: CASSLVLYEQYF. The DNA sequence is TGTGCCAGCAGTTTAGTTCTCTACGAGCAGTACTTC. This receptor chain uses TRBV12-3 or TRBV12-4 and TRBJ2-7; no D gene call is confident. From the cysteine through the phenylalanine, the CDR3 covers 12 amino acids. The only DNA kept is the CDR3, 36 bases in frame from the first base. V loses 1 base of germline sequence and J loses 3 bases, and the interval between the two ends is 4 bases.